The clone carrying this TCR beta chain showed up many times. The antigen remains undetermined. This entry comes from a study of spatial heterogeneity in lung cancer. Broader study findings: Tracking of tumor mutation counts was seen in expanded intratumoral alpha and beta TCR counts.

Indicated time point: sample taken at primary tumor resection. Unique molecular identifiers, one per molecule, were present on every TCR cDNA molecule. TCRdb recomputed calls from the 5' RACE reads with MiXCR, one row per CDR3 protein. The sample contains roughly 9,000 distinct CDR3 sequences, 4% to 6% of which appear only once. CDR3 length: 14 amino acids. Trimming left V 0 bases short and J 6 bases short, with 12 bases between. Germline assignment: CDR1 KGHSH and CDR2 LQKENI. The V gene is TRBV18, the J gene TRBJ2-7; the D is unclear. The sequence was collected from a female donor with early-stage non-small cell lung cancer. Sequences were derived from lung tumor tissue, sampled at surgery. The CDR3 loop is CASSPPRSAREQYF. CDR3 in DNA: TGTGCCAGCTCACCACCGAGGTCAGCCCGCGAGCAGTACTTC.